Shown below are 14 T cell receptor beta chains from a single sample sequenced in a study of T cell repertoires in cytomegalovirus infection. Antigens of these TCRs are unknown. TCRdb analysed the reads with MiXCR anew, one entry per CDR3 protein. Here the sample spans approximately 310,000 distinct CDR3 sequences, roughly 25% being singletons. The input for sequencing was cultured PBMCs, taken from culture after CMV antigen stimulation. The origin of the receptors is a human donor in good health (CMV status not recorded). Some clones in this sample may be carry-over from other donors' samples.

There are a few counts of this clonotype. The chain recombines TRBV6-2 or TRBV6-3 with TRBJ2-2; D might be TRBD1 or TRBD2, each matching 7 bases. Trimming pared 6 bases from V and 5 bases from J, leaving 19 bases between. This CDR3 has 16 amino acids. Per germline, CDR1 MNHEY and CDR2 SVGEGT. CDR3: CASRAWEGARTGELFF. The DNA for the CDR3 is TGTGCCAGCAGAGCCTGGGAGGGGGCAAGGACCGGGGAGCTGTTTTTT.

The chain links TRBV5-1 to TRBJ2-2; D unresolved. Germline V CDR1 and CDR2: SGHRS, YFSETQ. CDR3 length equals 14 residues. V was trimmed by 1 base and J by 2 bases, leaving 6 bases between them. In DNA, the CDR3 is TGCGCCAGCAGCTTGAGCACCAACACCGGGGAGCTGTTTTTT. This sequence encodes CASSLSTNTGELFF.

Many counts were recorded for this clonotype. V and J are TRBV7-2 and TRBJ1-6, with no clear D. V lost 0 bases to trimming and J lost 5 bases, with 8 bases between them. The germline V gene encodes CDR1 SGHTA and CDR2 FQGNSA. CDR3 length equals 15 residues. CDR3 residues: CASSLAGRDNSPLHF. The CDR3 DNA is TGTGCCAGCAGCTTAGCAGGGAGGGATAATTCACCCCTCCACTTT.

This chain connects TRBV11-3 to TRBJ2-3; TRBD1 aligns across 8 bases. Per germline, CDR1 SGHNT and CDR2 YENEEA. Germline trimming cut 5 bases from V and 2 bases from J; bases unmatched to any gene: 12. The CDR3 is 17 amino acids. The CDR3 region has the DNA TGTGCCAGCAGCGGAGGACAGGGAAGAACCAACACAGATACGCAGTATTTT. Translated, it gives CASSGGQGRTNTDTQYF.

About this clonotype: The junction does not match germline at one end; this may be a read error. The chain has TRBV28 and TRBJ2-5, with 11 bases aligning to TRBD2. The CDR3 has 15 residues. The V gene's germline CDR1 is MDHEN and CDR2 SYDVKM. The CDR3 spells CASSLAGGAQGTQYF. CDR3 DNA sequence: TGTGCCAGCAGTCTAGCGGGGGGAGCCCAAGGGACCCAGTACTTC.

The V gene is TRBV29-1, the J gene TRBJ2-6, with D possibly being TRBD2 (7 bases). The V gene's germline CDR1 is SQVTM and CDR2 ANQGSEA. This CDR3 spans 17 amino acids. V shed 6 bases and J shed 0 bases, with 18 bases lying between them. CDR3 in amino acids: CSVMGHGGDSGANVLTF. As DNA, the CDR3 is TGCAGCGTGATGGGACATGGGGGGGACTCTGGGGCCAACGTCCTGACTTTC. Filled out from reference TRBV29-1 and TRBJ2-6, the complete variable domain reads SAVISQKPSRDICQRGTSLTIQCQVDSQVTMMFWYRQQPGQSLTLIATANQGSEATYESGFVIDKFPISRPNLTFSTLTVSNMSPEDSSIYLCSVMGHGGDSGANVLTFGAGSRLTVL.

This clonotype was observed a handful of times. V and J are TRBV5-6 and TRBJ2-3, with TRBD2 matching 9 bases. The J segment lost 6 bases and the V segment lost 9 bases, leaving 17 bases of the junction unmatched. The CDR3 totals 16 residues. The germline V gene has CDR1 SGHDT and CDR2 YYEEEE. The CDR3 loop is CAISNGGRAPRDTQYF. The CDR3, as DNA: TGTGCCATTTCAAATGGCGGGAGGGCCCCTAGGGATACGCAGTATTTT.

This clonotype came up many times. V is TRBV7-2 and J is TRBJ2-1, with D possibly matching TRBD2 (5 bases). The germline gives CDR1 SGHTA, CDR2 FQGNSA. This CDR3 is built from 14 residues. Trimming pared 1 base from V and 3 bases from J, leaving 7 bases between. The CDR3 DNA sequence: TGTGCCAGCAGCTTAGGCGGGTACTACAATGAGCAGTTCTTC. Translation: CASSLGGYYNEQFF.

The chain uses TRBV4-2 and TRBJ2-3, with D perhaps TRBD2 (5 bases). Per the germline V gene, CDR1 is LGHNA and CDR2 is YNFKEQ. V lost 0 bases to trimming and J lost 0 bases, with 10 bases between them. The CDR3 is made up of 16 amino acids. For the CDR3, the DNA is TGTGCCAGCAGCCAAGATGAGGGCACAAGCACAGATACGCAGTATTTT. Translated: CASSQDEGTSTDTQYF.

This clonotype was recorded at least ten times. This sequence joins TRBV7-2 and TRBJ2-7, with a weak D call TRBD2 (5 bases). The ends were cut back, 4 bases at V and 0 bases at J, with 10 bases in the middle. The CDR3 is made up of 14 amino acids. CDR1 and CDR2 from the germline V gene are SGHTA and FQGNSA. As DNA, the CDR3 is TGTGCCAGCAGCTCGGACTTTTCCTCCTACGAGCAGTACTTC. Protein sequence: CASSSDFSSYEQYF.

The rearrangement joins TRBV19 to TRBJ1-1; D unresolved. The CDR3 contains 12 residues. The germline V gene encodes CDR1 LNHDA and CDR2 SQIVND (reference sequence). V lost 2 bases and J 6 bases, leaving 7 bases between the germline ends. The CDR3 is CASSIRTAEAFF. In DNA form, the CDR3 reads TGTGCCAGTAGTATAAGGACCGCTGAAGCTTTCTTT.

This clonotype was detected a few times. The genes are TRBV7-6 and TRBJ2-1; TRBD2 matches at 8 bases. The CDR3 has 17 amino acids. Germline assignment: CDR1 SGHVS and CDR2 FNYEAQ. The V and J ends lost 2 bases and 4 bases, in that order; junction bases with no gene match: 10. Written as DNA, the CDR3 is TGTGCCAGCAGCTTAACAAGCGAAGTAGCGGGATACAATGAGCAGTTCTTC. It translates to CASSLTSEVAGYNEQFF.

The gene calls are TRBV24-1 and TRBJ2-1; D may match TRBD1 or TRBD2 (6 bases each). The V and J ends lost 4 bases and 0 bases respectively, with 9 bases between them. CDR3 size: 15 residues. Germline lookup yields CDR1 KGHDR and CDR2 SFDVKD. The CDR3 DNA reads as TGTGCCACCAGTGAAGGGGGGAGCTCCTACAATGAGCAGTTCTTC. Its translation: CATSEGGSSYNEQFF.

This chain connects TRBV7-8 to TRBJ2-3; 9 bases fit TRBD2. Germline CDR1 and CDR2: SGHVS and FQNEAQ. The CDR3 loop spans 16 amino acids. The V gene end was trimmed by 3 bases and the J gene end by 3 bases; junction bases not matched to a gene: 7. Here the CDR3 reads CASSFGAGGETDTQYF. Here the CDR3 DNA reads TGTGCCAGCAGCTTTGGGGCGGGAGGGGAAACAGATACGCAGTATTTT.